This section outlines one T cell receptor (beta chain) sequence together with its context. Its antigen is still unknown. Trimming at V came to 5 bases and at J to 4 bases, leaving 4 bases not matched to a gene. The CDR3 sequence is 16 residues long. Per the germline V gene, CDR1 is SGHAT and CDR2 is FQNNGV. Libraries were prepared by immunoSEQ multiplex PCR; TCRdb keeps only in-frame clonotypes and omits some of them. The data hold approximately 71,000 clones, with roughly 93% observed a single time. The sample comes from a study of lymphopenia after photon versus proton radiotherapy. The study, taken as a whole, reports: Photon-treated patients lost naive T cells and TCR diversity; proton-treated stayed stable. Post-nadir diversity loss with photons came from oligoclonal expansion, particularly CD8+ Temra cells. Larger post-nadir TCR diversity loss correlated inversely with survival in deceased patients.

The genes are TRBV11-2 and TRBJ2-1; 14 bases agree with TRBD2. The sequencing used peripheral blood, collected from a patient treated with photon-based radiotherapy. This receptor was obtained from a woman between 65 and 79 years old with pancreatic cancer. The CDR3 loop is CASSRLAGGGYNEQFF. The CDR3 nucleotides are TGTGCCAGCAGCCGACTAGCGGGAGGGGGGTACAATGAGCAGTTCTTC.